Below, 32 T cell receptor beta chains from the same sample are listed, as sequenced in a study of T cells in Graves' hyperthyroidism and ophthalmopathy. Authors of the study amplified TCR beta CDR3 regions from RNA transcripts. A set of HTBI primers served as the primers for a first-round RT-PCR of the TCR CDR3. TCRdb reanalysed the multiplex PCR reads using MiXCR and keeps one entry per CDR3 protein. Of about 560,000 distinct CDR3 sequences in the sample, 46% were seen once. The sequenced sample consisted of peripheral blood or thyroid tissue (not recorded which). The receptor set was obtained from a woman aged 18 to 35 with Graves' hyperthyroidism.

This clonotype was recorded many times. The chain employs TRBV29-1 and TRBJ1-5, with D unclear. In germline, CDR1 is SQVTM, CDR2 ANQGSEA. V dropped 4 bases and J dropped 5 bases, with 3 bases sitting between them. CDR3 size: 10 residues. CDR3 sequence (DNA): TGCAGCGTTGGAGATCAGCCCCAGCATTTT. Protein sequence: CSVGDQPQHF.

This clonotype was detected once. CDR3 coding DNA: TGTGCCAGCAGCGTCCCTACGCCCGGGACGAACACTGAAGCTTTCTTT. It specifies CASSVPTPGTNTEAFF. This sequence joins TRBV11-1 and TRBJ1-1, with TRBD1 as a possible D gene (5 bases). Germline assignment: CDR1 SGHAT and CDR2 FQDESV (reference sequence). The CDR3 consists of 16 residues. V lost 5 bases and J 1 base, leaving 17 bases between the germline ends.

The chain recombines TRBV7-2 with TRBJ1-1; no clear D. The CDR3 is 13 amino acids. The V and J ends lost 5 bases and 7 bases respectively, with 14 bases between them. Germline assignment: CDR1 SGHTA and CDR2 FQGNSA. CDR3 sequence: CASSPPGIDEAFF. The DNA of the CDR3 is TGTGCCAGCAGCCCTCCGGGGATTGATGAAGCTTTCTTT.

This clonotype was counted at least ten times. The DNA of the CDR3 is TGTGCCAGCTTGTCCGGGACAGGGTGGCTAGGAGCTTTCTTT. Translated: CASLSGTGWLGAFF. The chain joins TRBV2 to TRBJ1-1, with TRBD1 matching 9 bases. CDR1 and CDR2 (germline): SNHLY, FYNNEI. V lost 8 bases to trimming and J lost 10 bases; unmatched junction nucleotides: 14. This CDR3 spans 14 amino acids. The full variable domain, with the rest looked up from reference TRBV2 and TRBJ1-1, is EPEVTQTPSHQVTQMGQEVILRCVPISNHLYFYWYRQILGQKVEFLVSFYNNEISEKSEIFDDQFSVERPDGSNFTLKIRSTKLEDSAMYFCASLSGTGWLGAFFGQGTRLTVV.

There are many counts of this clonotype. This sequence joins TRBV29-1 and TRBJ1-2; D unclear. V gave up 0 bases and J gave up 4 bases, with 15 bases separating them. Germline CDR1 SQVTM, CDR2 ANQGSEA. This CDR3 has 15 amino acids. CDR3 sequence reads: CSVEDLGHLGYGYTF. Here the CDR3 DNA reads TGCAGCGTTGAAGATCTAGGGCACCTGGGCTATGGCTACACCTTC. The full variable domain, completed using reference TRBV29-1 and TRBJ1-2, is SAVISQKPSRDICQRGTSLTIQCQVDSQVTMMFWYRQQPGQSLTLIATANQGSEATYESGFVIDKFPISRPNLTFSTLTVSNMSPEDSSIYLCSVEDLGHLGYGYTFGSGTRLTVV.

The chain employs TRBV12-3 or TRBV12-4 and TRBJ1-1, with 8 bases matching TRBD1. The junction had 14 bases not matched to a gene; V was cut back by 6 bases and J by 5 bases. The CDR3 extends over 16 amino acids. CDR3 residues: CASSLGQETRMTEAFF. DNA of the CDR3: TGTGCCAGCAGCCTGGGACAGGAGACCCGAATGACTGAAGCTTTCTTT.

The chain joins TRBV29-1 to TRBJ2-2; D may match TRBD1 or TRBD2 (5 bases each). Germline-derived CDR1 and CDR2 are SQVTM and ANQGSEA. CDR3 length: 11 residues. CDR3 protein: CGTMNTGELFF. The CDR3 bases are TGCGGGACGATGAACACCGGGGAGCTGTTTTTT.

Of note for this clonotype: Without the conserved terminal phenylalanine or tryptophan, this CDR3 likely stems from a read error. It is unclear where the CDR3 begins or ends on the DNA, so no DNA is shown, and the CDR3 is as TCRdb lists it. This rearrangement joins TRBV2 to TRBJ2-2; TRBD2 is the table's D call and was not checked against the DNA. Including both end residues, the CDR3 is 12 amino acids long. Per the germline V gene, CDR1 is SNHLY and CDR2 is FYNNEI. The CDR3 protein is CASKGDTGELDL.

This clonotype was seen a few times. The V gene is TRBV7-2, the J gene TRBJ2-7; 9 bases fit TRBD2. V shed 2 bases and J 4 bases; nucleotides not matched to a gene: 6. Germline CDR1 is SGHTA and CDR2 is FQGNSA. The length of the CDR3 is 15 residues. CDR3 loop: CASSLLAGSSYEQYF. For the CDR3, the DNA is TGTGCCAGCAGCTTACTAGCGGGGAGTTCTTACGAGCAGTACTTC.

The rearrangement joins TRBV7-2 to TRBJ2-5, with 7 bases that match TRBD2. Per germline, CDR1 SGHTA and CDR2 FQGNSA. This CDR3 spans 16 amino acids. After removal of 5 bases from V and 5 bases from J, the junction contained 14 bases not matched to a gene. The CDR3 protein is CASSPAGGSLAETQYF. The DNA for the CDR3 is TGTGCCAGCAGCCCCGCTGGCGGGAGTCTCGCGGAGACCCAGTACTTC.

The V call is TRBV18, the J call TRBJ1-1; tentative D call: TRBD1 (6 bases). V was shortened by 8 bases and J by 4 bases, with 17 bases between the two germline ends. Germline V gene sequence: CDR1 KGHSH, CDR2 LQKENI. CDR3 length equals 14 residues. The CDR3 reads CASHLGGGSTEAFF. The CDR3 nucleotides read TGTGCCAGCCACCTGGGGGGCGGGAGCACTGAAGCTTTCTTT.

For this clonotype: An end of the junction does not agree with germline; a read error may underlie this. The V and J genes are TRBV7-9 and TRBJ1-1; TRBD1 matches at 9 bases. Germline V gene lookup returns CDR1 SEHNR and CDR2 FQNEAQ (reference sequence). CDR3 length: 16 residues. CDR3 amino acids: CASSPTMTGGHTEAFF. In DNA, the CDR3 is TGCGCCAGCAGCCCGACTATGACAGGGGGTCACACTGAAGCTTTCTTT.

The CDR3 DNA reads as TGTGCCAGCAGCTTTGACCGCGGGAGGGCGGGGGATGAGCAGTTCTTC. It translates to CASSFDRGRAGDEQFF. The rearrangement links TRBV7-8 to TRBJ2-7, with 9 bases matching TRBD2. The better agreement between TRBJ2-1 and the DNA end casts doubt on the J call. CDR1 SGHVS and CDR2 FQNEAQ come from the germline V gene. The CDR3 has 16 residues.

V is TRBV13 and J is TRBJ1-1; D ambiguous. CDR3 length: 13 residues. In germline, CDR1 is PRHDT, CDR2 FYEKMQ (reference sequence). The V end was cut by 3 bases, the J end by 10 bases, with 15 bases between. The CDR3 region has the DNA TGTGCCAGCAGCTTCGGTGGGCAATTATCAGCTTTCTTT. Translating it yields CASSFGGQLSAFF.

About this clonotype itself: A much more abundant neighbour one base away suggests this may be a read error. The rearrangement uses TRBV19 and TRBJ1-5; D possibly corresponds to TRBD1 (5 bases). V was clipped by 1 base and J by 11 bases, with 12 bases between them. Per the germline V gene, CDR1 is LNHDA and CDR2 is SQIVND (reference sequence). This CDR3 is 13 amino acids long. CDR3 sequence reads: CASSIAGRKSQHF. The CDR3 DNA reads TGTGCCAGTAGTATAGCAGGGAGAAAGTCCCAGCATTTT.

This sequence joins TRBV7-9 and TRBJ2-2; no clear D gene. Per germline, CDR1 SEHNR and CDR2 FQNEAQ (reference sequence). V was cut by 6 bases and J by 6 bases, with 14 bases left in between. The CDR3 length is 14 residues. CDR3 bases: TGTGCCAGCAGTGAAAAGGGTCTCGCCGGGGAGCTGTTTTTT. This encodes CASSEKGLAGELFF. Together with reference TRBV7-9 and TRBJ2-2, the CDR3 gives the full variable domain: DTGVSQNPRHKITKRGQNVTFRCDPISEHNRLYWYRQTLGQGPEFLTYFQNEAQLEKSRLLSDRFSAERPKGSFSTLEIQRTEQGDSAMYLCASSEKGLAGELFFGEGSRLTVL.

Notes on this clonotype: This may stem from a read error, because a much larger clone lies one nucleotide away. This chain's CDR3 is CASSFDDLNTEAFF. CDR3 DNA sequence: TGTGCCAGCAGCTTCGACGACTTGAACACTGAAGCTTTCTTT. The rearrangement uses TRBV7-9 and TRBJ1-1; D is undetermined. The CDR3 covers 14 residues. CDR1 and CDR2 from the germline V gene are SEHNR and FQNEAQ (reference sequence). Trimming took off 3 bases at V and 0 bases at J, with 8 bases between the two ends.

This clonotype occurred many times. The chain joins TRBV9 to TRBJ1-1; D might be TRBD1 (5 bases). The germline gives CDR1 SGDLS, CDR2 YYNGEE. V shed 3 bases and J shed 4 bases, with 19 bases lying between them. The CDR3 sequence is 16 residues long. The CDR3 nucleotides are TGTGCCAGCAGCGCCTATTATCAGGGCCTGGGCACTGAAGCTTTCTTT. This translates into CASSAYYQGLGTEAFF.

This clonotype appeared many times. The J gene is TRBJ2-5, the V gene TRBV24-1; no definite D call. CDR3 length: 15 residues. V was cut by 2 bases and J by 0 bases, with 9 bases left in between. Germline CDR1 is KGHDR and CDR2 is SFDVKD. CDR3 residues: CATSDSDEYQETQYF. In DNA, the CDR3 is TGTGCCACCAGTGATTCGGACGAGTACCAAGAGACCCAGTACTTC.

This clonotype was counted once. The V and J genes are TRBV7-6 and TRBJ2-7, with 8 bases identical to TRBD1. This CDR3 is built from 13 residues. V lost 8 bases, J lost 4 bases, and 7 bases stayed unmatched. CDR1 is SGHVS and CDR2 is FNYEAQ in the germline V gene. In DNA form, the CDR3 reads TGTGCCAGCGCAGGGGGCCTGGGTTACGAGCAGTACTTC. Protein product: CASAGGLGYEQYF.

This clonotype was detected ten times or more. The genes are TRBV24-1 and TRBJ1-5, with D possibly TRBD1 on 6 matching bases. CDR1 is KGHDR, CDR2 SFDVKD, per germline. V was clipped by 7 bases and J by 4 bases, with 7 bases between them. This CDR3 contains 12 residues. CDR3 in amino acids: CATSQGNQPQHF. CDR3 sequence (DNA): TGTGCCACCAGCCAGGGGAATCAGCCCCAGCATTTT.

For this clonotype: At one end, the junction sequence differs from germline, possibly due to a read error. This CDR3 is CASSQTDRENSPLHF. CDR3 coding DNA: TGCGCCAGCAGCCAGACGGACAGGGAGAATTCACCCCTCCACTTT. This chain connects TRBV7-3 to TRBJ1-6; TRBD1 matches 8 bases. The CDR3 sequence is 15 residues long. Germline CDR1 and CDR2: SGHTA and FQGTGA.

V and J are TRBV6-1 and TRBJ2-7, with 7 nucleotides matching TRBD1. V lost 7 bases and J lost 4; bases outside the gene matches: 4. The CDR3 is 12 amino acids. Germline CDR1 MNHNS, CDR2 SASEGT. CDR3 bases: TGTGCCAGCACGACAGGGTATTACGAGCAGTACTTC. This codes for CASTTGYYEQYF.

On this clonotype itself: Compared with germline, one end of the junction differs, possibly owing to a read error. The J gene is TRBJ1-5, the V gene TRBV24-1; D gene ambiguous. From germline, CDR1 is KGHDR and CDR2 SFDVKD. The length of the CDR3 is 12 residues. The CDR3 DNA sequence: TGTGCCAGCAGTTTAAATGGACAGCCCCAGCATTTT. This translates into CASSLNGQPQHF.

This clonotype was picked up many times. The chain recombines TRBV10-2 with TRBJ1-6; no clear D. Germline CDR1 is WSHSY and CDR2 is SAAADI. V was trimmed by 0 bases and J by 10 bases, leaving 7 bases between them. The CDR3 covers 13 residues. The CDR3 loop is CASSESRVSPLHF. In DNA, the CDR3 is TGCGCCAGCAGTGAGTCAAGGGTATCACCCCTCCACTTT.

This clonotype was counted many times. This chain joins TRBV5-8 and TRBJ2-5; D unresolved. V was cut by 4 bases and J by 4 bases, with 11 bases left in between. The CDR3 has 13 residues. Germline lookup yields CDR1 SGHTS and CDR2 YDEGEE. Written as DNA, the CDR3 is TGTGCCAGCAGCCCATACGCCTCAGAGACCCAGTACTTC. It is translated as CASSPYASETQYF.

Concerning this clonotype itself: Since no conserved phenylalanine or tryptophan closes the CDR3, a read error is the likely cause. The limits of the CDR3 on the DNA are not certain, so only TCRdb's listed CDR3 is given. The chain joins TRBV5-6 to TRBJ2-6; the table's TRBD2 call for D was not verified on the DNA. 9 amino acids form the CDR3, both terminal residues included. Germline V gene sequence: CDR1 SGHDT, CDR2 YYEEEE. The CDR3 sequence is CASSRTSAS.

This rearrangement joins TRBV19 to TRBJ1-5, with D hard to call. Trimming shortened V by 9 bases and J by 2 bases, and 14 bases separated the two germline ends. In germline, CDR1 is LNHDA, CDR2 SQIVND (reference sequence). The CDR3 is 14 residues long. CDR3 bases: TGTGCCAGCAGCCTAGACGTGGGCAATCAGCCCCAGCATTTT. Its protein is CASSLDVGNQPQHF.

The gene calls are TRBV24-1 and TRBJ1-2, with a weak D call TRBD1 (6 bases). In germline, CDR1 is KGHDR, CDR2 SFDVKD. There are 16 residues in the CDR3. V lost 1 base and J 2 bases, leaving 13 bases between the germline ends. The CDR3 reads CATSDFPRTGNYGYTF. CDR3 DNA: TGTGCCACCAGTGATTTTCCCCGTACAGGGAACTATGGCTACACCTTC.

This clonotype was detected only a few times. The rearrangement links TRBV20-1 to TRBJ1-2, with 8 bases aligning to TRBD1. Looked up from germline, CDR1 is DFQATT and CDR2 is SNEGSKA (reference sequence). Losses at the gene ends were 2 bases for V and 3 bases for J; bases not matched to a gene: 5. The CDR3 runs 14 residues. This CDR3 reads CSARQGARDYGYTF. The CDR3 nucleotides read TGCAGTGCTAGACAGGGGGCGCGGGACTATGGCTACACCTTC.

The CDR3 region is CATSDLHPGTDTQYF. The CDR3 bases are TGTGCCACCAGTGATTTGCACCCGGGTACAGATACGCAGTATTTT. V and J are TRBV24-1 and TRBJ2-3; D gene ambiguous. Trimming took 0 bases from V and 3 from J, leaving 9 bases between them. Germline CDR1 and CDR2: KGHDR and SFDVKD. This CDR3 is 15 amino acids long.

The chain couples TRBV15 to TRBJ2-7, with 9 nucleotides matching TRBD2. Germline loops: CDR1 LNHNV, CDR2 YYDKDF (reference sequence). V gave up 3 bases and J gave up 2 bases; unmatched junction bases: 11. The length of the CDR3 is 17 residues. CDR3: CATSSHRAGGYPYEQYF. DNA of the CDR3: TGTGCCACCAGCAGCCACCGAGCGGGAGGATATCCCTACGAGCAGTACTTC.